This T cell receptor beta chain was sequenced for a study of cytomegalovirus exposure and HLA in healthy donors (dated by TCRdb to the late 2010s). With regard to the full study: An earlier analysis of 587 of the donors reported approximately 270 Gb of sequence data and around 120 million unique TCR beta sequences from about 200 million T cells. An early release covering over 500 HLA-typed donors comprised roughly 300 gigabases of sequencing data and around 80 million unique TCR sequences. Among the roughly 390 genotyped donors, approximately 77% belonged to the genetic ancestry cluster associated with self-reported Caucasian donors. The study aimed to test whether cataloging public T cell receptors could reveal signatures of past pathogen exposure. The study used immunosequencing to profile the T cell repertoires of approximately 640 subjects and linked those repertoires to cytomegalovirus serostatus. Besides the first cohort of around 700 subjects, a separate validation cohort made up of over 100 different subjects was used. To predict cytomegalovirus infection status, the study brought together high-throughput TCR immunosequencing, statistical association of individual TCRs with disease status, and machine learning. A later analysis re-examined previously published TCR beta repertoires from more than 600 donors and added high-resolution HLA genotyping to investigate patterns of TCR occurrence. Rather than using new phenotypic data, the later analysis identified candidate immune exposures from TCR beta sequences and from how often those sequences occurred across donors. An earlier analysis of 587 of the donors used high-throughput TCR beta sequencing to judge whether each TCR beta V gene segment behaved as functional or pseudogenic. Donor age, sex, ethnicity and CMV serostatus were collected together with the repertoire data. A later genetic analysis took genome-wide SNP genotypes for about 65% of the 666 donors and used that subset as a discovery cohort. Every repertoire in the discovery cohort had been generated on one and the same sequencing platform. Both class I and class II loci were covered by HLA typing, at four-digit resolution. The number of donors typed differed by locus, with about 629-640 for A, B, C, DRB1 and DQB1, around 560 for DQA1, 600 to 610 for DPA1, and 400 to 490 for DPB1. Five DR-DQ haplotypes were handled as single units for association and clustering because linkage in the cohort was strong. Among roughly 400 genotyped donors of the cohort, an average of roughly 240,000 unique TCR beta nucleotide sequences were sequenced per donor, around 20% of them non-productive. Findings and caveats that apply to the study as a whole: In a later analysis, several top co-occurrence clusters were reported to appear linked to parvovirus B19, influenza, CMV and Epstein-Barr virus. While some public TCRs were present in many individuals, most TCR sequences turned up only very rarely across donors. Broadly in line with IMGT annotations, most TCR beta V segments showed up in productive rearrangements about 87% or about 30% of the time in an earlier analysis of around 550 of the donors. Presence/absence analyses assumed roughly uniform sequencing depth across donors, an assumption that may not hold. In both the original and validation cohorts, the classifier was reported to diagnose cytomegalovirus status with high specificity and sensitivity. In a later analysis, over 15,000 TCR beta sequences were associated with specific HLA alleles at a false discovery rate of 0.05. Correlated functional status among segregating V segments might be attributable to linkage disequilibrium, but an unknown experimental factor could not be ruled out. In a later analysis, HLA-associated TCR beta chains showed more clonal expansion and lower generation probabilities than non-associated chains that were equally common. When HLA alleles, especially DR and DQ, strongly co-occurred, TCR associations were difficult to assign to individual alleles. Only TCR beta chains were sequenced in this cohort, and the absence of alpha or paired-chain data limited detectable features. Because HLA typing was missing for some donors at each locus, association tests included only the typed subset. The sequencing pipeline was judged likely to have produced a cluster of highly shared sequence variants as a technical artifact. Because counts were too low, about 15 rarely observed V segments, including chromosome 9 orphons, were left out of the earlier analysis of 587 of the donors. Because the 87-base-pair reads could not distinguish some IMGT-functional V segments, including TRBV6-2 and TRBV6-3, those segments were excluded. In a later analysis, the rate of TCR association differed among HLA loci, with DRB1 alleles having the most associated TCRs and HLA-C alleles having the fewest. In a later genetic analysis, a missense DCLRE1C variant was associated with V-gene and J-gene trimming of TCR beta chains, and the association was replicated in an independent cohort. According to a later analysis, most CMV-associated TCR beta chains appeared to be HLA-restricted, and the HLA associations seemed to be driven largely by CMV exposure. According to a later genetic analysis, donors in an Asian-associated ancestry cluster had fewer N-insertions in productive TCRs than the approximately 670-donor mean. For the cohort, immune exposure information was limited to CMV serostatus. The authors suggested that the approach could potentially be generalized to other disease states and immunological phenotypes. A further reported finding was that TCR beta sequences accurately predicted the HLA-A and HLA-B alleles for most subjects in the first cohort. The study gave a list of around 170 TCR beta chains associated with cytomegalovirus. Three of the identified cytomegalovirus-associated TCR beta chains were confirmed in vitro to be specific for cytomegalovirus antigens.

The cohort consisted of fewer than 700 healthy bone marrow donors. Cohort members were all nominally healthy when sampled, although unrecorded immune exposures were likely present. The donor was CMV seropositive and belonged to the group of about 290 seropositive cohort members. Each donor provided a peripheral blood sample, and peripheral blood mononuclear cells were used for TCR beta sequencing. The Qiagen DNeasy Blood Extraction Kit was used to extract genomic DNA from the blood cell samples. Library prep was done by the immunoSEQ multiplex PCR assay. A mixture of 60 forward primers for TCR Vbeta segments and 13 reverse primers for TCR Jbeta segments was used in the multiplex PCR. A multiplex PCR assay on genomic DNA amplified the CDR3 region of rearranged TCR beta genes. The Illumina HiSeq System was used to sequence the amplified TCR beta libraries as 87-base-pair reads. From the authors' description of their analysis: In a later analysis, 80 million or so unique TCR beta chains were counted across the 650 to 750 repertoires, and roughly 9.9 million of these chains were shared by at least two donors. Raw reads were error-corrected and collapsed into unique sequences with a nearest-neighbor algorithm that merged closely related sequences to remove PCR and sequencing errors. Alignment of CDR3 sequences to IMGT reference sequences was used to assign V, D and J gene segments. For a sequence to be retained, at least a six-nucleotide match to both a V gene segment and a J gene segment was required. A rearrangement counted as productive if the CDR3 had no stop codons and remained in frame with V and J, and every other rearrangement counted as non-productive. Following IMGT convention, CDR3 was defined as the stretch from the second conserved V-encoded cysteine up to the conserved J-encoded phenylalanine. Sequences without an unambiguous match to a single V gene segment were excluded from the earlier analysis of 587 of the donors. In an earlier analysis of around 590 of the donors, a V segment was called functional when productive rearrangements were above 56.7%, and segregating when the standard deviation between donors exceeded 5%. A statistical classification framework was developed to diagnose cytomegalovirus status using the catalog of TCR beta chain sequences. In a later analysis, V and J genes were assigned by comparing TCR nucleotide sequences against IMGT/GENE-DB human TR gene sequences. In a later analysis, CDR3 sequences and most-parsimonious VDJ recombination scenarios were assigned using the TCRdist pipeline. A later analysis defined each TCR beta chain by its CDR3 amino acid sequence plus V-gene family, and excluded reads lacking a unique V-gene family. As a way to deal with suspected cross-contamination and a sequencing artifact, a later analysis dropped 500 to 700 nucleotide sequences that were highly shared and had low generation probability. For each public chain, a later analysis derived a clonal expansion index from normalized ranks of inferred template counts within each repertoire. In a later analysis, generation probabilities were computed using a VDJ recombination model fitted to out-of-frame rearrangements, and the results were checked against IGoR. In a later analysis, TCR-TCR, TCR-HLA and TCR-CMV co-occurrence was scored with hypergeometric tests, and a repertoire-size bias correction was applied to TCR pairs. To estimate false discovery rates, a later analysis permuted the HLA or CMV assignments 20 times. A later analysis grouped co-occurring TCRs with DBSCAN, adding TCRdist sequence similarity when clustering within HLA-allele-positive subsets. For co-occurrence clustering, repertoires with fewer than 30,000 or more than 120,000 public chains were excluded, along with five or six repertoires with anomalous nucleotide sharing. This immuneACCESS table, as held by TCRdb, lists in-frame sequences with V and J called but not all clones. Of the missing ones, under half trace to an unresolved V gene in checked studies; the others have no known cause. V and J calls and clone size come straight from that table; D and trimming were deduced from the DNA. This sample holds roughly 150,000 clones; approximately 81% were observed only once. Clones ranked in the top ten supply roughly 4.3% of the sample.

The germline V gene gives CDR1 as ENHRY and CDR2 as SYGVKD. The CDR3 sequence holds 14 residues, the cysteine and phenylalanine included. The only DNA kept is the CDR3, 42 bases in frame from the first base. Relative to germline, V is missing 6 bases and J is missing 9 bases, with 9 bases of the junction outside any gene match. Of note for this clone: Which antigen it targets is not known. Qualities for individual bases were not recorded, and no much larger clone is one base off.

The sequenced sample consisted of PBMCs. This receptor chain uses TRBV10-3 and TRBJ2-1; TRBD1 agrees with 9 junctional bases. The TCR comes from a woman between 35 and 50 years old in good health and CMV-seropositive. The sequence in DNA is TGTGCCATCAGAGCGCCGGGACAGGGCGCTGAGCAGTTCTTC. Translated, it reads CAIRAPGQGAEQFF.